This note documents a single T cell receptor (beta chain) sequence. Its target is not known. The sample comes from a study of blood T cells in healthy people across ages. On the study more broadly: About one barcoded beta molecule per two T cells came from capture by template switching. Study results and limitations: Any changes in expanded clonotypes were possibly confounded, as donor CMV status remained unknown.

V lost 2 bases to trimming and J lost 5 bases, with 12 bases between them. CDR1 is MNHNY, CDR2 SVGAGI, per germline (reference sequence). CDR3 length: 14 amino acids. It was with a sample-barcoded 5' primer and a J-beta primer mix that a second PCR of roughly 6 to 11 cycles was run. Every cDNA molecule carried a tag from a template-switch adaptor bearing 12 random nucleotides. TCRdb processed the 5' RACE reads anew with MiXCR; each CDR3 protein has one entry. The sample lists a few hundred thousand distinct CDR3 sequences, approximately 25% seen once, with about a fifth in the top ten. This clonotype was obtained from a woman aged 70 to 79 in good health. What was sequenced was blood. The chain combines TRBV6-6 with TRBJ2-5; a weak D match, TRBD2 (6 bases). The CDR3, as DNA: TGTGCCAGCAGTTACGTGTCTGGGGGGGAGACCCAGTACTTC. It codes for CASSYVSGGETQYF.